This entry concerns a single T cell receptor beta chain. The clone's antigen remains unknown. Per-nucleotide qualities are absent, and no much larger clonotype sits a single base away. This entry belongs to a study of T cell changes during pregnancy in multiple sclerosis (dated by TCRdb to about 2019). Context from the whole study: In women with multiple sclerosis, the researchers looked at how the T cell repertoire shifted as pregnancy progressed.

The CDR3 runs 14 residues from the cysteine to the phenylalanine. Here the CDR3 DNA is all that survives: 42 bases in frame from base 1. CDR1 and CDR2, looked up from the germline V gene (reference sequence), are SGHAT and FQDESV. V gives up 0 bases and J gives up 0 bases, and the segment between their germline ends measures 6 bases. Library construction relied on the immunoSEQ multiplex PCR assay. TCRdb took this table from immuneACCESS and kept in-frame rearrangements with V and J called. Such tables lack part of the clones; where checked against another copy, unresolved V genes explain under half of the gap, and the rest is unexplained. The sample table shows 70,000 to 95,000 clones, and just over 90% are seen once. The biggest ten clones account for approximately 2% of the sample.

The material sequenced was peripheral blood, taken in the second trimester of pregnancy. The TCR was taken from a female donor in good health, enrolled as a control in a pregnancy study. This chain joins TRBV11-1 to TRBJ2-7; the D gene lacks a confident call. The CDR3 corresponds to CASSLADFSYEQYF. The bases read TGTGCCAGCAGCTTAGCAGACTTCTCCTACGAGCAGTACTTC.